Detailed here is one T cell receptor beta chain. This specimen comes from a study of blood T cell repertoires in COVID-19. Looking at the study overall: Material from acute and convalescent COVID-19 was sourced from the United States, Italy and Spain. Sample material is recorded as cDNA or gDNA derived from T cells, B-cell-depleted T cells, or PBMCs.

Authors' analysis steps: Reference gene primer amplification gave estimated nucleated cell counts. The protocol was immunoSEQ multiplex PCR, while the TCRdb copy is restricted to in-frame clones and leaves out a portion. For V, J and clone size, that table is used; D and trimming come from the DNA. The sample has more than 85,000 clones, approximately 82% seen once; the top ten hold 18%. This CDR3 has 14 amino acids. The V and J ends lost 9 bases and 0 bases, in that order; junction bases with no gene match: 3. The germline gives CDR1 KGHDR, CDR2 SFDVKD. The V gene is TRBV24-1, the J gene TRBJ2-3; 9 bases fit TRBD2. Sequenced material: peripheral blood. This receptor was identified in a woman aged 60 to 75 with acute or convalescent COVID-19. This chain's CDR3 is CATCGGESTDTQYF. Written as DNA, the CDR3 is TGTGCCACCTGCGGGGGGGAGAGCACAGATACGCAGTATTTT.